The T cell receptor beta chain under discussion was sequenced for a study of regulatory T cells in long-lasting Graves disease. Broader study findings: TCR diversity was lower in persistent than newly diagnosed Graves' disease. Favoring TRBV28, TRBJ1-2 and TRBJ2-5 was a feature seen in persistent disease.

Time point described: newly diagnosed GD, antithyroid drugs for less than 3 months. Extracted PBMC RNA gave rise to the TCR library. Arm-PCR of CDR3 regions and iRepertoire HTBI primers were used to build TCR beta libraries. MiXCR, applied by TCRdb to the multiplex PCR reads, yields one record per CDR3 protein. The sample has under 800,000 distinct CDR3 sequences, about 15% seen once. The table lists this clonotype with a few counts. The antigen is undetermined. An end of the junction differs from the germline gene, which may be a read error. The V gene's germline CDR1 is MDHEN and CDR2 SYDVKM. This CDR3 region has 11 residues. A further study also used this sample, focusing on T cells in Graves' hyperthyroidism and ophthalmopathy. Turning to that study: Patients aged 18 to 65 had newly diagnosed hyperthyroidism of under 2 months' duration. Exclusion criteria comprised uncontrolled infection, other autoimmune disease, pregnancy or lactation.

This receptor was obtained from a woman aged 30 to 39 with Graves disease. The specimen comprised peripheral blood mononuclear cells (PBMCs), sampled at new diagnosis, from a patient treated with antithyroid drugs. The chain uses TRBV28 and TRBJ2-2; TRBD1 might be the D (6 bases). CDR3 bases: TGTGCGAGCAGGGGTTTCGGGGAGCTGTTTTTT. Its protein product is CASRGFGELFF.